These 30 T cell receptor beta chains came from one sample sequenced in a study of cytomegalovirus exposure and HLA in healthy donors. PCR primers comprised 60 Vbeta and 13 Jbeta primers. The assay was immunoSEQ multiplex PCR, and TCRdb's table has in-frame clones only and misses some. The repertoire holds around 100,000 clones, with around three quarters as singletons. The sequenced sample consisted of PBMCs. All receptors derive from a female donor in good health and CMV-seropositive.

There are a few counts of this clone. The rearrangement uses TRBV28 and TRBJ1-3, with unresolved D. The CDR3 contains 15 residues. V was pared by 7 bases and J by 0 bases, with 13 bases between. Germline V gene sequence: CDR1 MDHEN, CDR2 SYDVKM. In DNA, the CDR3 is TGTGCCAGCACCCCCGGAGGCAGCTCTGGAAACACCATATATTTT. Amino acid sequence: CASTPGGSSGNTIYF.

V gene TRBV6-5 combines with J gene TRBJ1-2; 7 nucleotides align to TRBD1. CDR1 is MNHEY, CDR2 SVGAGI, per germline. The CDR3 sequence is 12 residues long. J lost 8 bases, V lost 0 bases, and 0 bases had no gene match. The CDR3 sequence: CASSYSTGGYTF. CDR3 in DNA: TGTGCCAGCAGTTACTCGACAGGGGGCTACACCTTC.

The chain combines TRBV5-1 with TRBJ2-5, with D perhaps matching TRBD1 (6 bases). The J call could be wrong; TRBJ2-7 is a better fit for the DNA end. This CDR3 is 13 amino acids long. Per germline, CDR1 SGHRS and CDR2 YFSETQ. Here the CDR3 reads CASSPGQSYEQYF. In DNA form, the CDR3 reads TGCGCCAGCAGCCCGGGACAATCCTACGAGCAGTACTTC.

This rearrangement joins TRBV6-5 to TRBJ1-1; D is possibly TRBD1 (5 bases). Germline CDR1 and CDR2: MNHEY and SVGAGI. The V end lost 7 bases, the J end lost 1 base, and 10 bases lay between the germline ends. This CDR3 region has 13 residues. The CDR3 here is CASNHQGNTEAFF. CDR3 in DNA: TGTGCCAGCAACCACCAGGGGAACACTGAAGCTTTCTTT.

The chain couples TRBV4-3 to TRBJ1-2; the match to TRBD1 covers 8 bases. Germline V gene sequence: CDR1 LGHNA, CDR2 YSLEER. The junction had 5 bases not matched to a gene; V was cut back by 0 bases and J by 8 bases. The CDR3 covers 14 residues. The DNA of the CDR3 is TGCGCCAGCAGCCAAGATAGGGGGACAGGAGGCTACACCTTC. Protein product: CASSQDRGTGGYTF.

This clone has just one count. V is TRBV7-2 and J is TRBJ1-5, with a tentative D call TRBD1 (5 bases). This CDR3 has 16 amino acids. Germline CDR1 and CDR2: SGHTA and FQGNSA. V gave up 1 base and J gave up 2 bases, with 12 bases separating them. DNA for the CDR3: TGTGCCAGCAGCTTAGAGACGGGGGTTGGCAATCAGCCCCAGCATTTT. Translated: CASSLETGVGNQPQHF.

The V and J genes are TRBV7-6 and TRBJ2-1; no clear D. V lost 5 bases, J lost 0 bases, and 5 bases lay in between. In germline, CDR1 is SGHVS, CDR2 FNYEAQ. The CDR3 contains 13 residues. CDR3 region: CASSPSSYNEQFF. The CDR3 bases are TGTGCCAGCAGCCCTAGCTCCTACAATGAGCAGTTCTTC.

CDR3 amino acids: CATSRGDREDEKLFF. CDR3 DNA sequence: TGTGCCACCAGCAGGGGGGACAGGGAGGATGAAAAACTGTTTTTT. This chain joins TRBV15 and TRBJ1-4; 9 bases match TRBD1. The CDR3 is 15 amino acids. CDR1 and CDR2 from the germline V gene are LNHNV and YYDKDF (reference sequence). V trimming: 3 bases; J trimming: 6 bases; junction bases outside the gene matches: 5.

The V gene is TRBV2, the J gene TRBJ2-1; 9 bases are a match to TRBD2. Trimming took 4 bases from V and 0 from J; bases not matched to a gene: 13. This CDR3 region has 19 residues. Germline lookup yields CDR1 SNHLY and CDR2 FYNNEI. CDR3 nucleotides: TGTGCCAGCAGTGGGCCGGATTTTAGCGGGAGTTTCTCCTACAATGAGCAGTTCTTC. Residues: CASSGPDFSGSFSYNEQFF.

In this sample, this clone turned up a few times. V is TRBV27 and J is TRBJ2-2, with a weak D call TRBD1 (6 bases). Trimming removed 5 bases from V and 0 bases from J, with 13 bases in between. CDR1 is MNHEY and CDR2 is SMNVEV in the germline V gene (reference sequence). This CDR3 region has 16 residues. The CDR3 reads CASSRRTVSNTGELFF. CDR3 in DNA: TGTGCCAGCAGTCGAAGGACAGTGTCGAACACCGGGGAGCTGTTTTTT.

The rearrangement joins TRBV7-6 to TRBJ1-5, with a tentative D call TRBD1 (5 bases). The CDR3 is 17 residues long. V was pared by 5 bases and J by 0 bases, with 17 bases between. Germline V lookup: CDR1 SGHVS, CDR2 FNYEAQ. The CDR3 DNA reads TGTGCCAGCAGCAAGGTCGCGGGACCCAATAGCAATCAGCCCCAGCATTTT. This gives the protein CASSKVAGPNSNQPQHF.

This chain links TRBV30 with TRBJ1-5, with D maybe TRBD1 (6 bases). Germline loops: CDR1 GTSNPN, CDR2 SVGIG (reference sequence). Trimming took 5 bases from V and 4 from J, leaving 9 bases between them. This CDR3 has 12 amino acids. The CDR3 DNA reads as TGTGCCTGGGGACAGTCAAATCAGCCCCAGCATTTT. Translating it yields CAWGQSNQPQHF. The full variable domain, in which reference TRBV30 and TRBJ1-5 provide the parts outside the CDR3, is SQTIHQWPATLVQPVGSPLSLECTVEGTSNPNLYWYRQAAGRGLQLLFYSVGIGQISSEVPQNLSASRPQDRQFILSSKKLLLSDSGFYLCAWGQSNQPQHFGDGTRLSIL.

The chain uses TRBV5-1 and TRBJ1-5; D call uncertain. Germline V gene data show CDR1 as SGHRS and CDR2 as YFSETQ. The V end was cut by 4 bases, the J end by 2 bases, with 13 bases between. The CDR3 is made up of 15 amino acids. In nucleotides, the CDR3 is TGCGCCAGCAGCCCGACGGGGTCCGGCAATCAGCCCCAGCATTTT. Protein: CASSPTGSGNQPQHF.

This clone turned up a few times. The chain is built from TRBV6-5 and TRBJ2-3; TRBD2 matches 15 bases. Germline V lookup: CDR1 MNHEY, CDR2 SVGAGI. V shed 5 bases and J 5 bases; nucleotides not matched to a gene: 2. The CDR3 contains 15 residues. CDR3 loop: CASSPGLAGGDTQYF. CDR3 nucleotide sequence: TGTGCCAGCAGTCCGGGACTAGCGGGAGGAGATACGCAGTATTTT.

This sequence joins TRBV11-2 and TRBJ1-1; 11 bases are shared with TRBD1. The CDR3 length is 17 residues. V shed 3 bases and J 1 base; nucleotides not matched to a gene: 7. Germline V gives CDR1 SGHAT, CDR2 FQNNGV. The CDR3 DNA sequence: TGTGCCAGCAGCTTTCGGACAGGGGGCTTTAAGAACACTGAAGCTTTCTTT. This translates into CASSFRTGGFKNTEAFF.

CDR3 residues: CASSLATGGEQYF. CDR3 nucleotides: TGTGCCAGCAGCTTAGCTACAGGGGGCGAGCAGTACTTC. The V gene is TRBV13, the J gene TRBJ2-7, with 8 bases that match TRBD1. From germline, CDR1 is PRHDT and CDR2 FYEKMQ (reference sequence). With 1 base clipped from V and 6 bases from J, the junction kept 2 bases outside the gene matches. The CDR3 extends over 13 amino acids.

This clone has only a few counts. The chain is built from TRBV7-6 and TRBJ1-1; a weak D match, TRBD1 (6 bases). CDR1 is SGHVS and CDR2 is FNYEAQ in the germline V gene. The CDR3 contains 14 residues. V lost 5 bases to trimming and J lost 4 bases, with 14 bases between them. The CDR3 sequence: CASSKGGGGTEAFF. As DNA, the CDR3 is TGTGCCAGCAGCAAAGGGGGGGGCGGCACTGAAGCTTTCTTT. The whole variable domain, filled in from reference TRBV7-6 and TRBJ1-1, reads GAGVSQSPRYKVTKRGQDVALRCDPISGHVSLYWYRQALGQGPEFLTYFNYEAQQDKSGLPNDRFSAERPEGSISTLTIQRTEQRDSAMYRCASSKGGGGTEAFFGQGTRLTVV.

The J gene is TRBJ1-6, the V gene TRBV2; maybe TRBD1 (5 bases). CDR1 SNHLY and CDR2 FYNNEI come from the germline V gene. Trimming took off 3 bases at V and 5 bases at J, with 11 bases between the two ends. CDR3 size: 15 residues. CDR3 amino acids: CASSEQGQNNSPLHF. CDR3 bases: TGTGCCAGCAGTGAGCAGGGTCAGAATAATTCACCCCTCCACTTT.

This sequence joins TRBV29-1 and TRBJ2-1; the D gene is possibly TRBD1 (6 bases). The germline V gene has CDR1 SQVTM and CDR2 ANQGSEA. The V end was cut by 4 bases, the J end by 5 bases, with 12 bases between. The CDR3 is 13 amino acids. Here the CDR3 reads CSVGSGDDNEQFF. The CDR3 DNA reads as TGCAGCGTTGGCTCAGGGGATGACAATGAGCAGTTCTTC.

This chain uses TRBV19 with TRBJ2-3; 10 bases align to TRBD2. V was pared by 0 bases and J by 4 bases, with 7 bases of the junction left unmatched. This CDR3 is 17 amino acids long. Germline-derived CDR1 and CDR2 are LNHDA and SQIVND (reference sequence). The CDR3: CASSIDRSSGGPDTQYF. CDR3 DNA sequence: TGTGCCAGTAGTATAGATCGGTCTAGCGGGGGCCCAGATACGCAGTATTTT.

The chain carries TRBV5-1 and TRBJ1-2; maybe TRBD1 (5 bases). Trimming shortened V by 3 bases and J by 8 bases, and 8 bases separated the two germline ends. This CDR3 has 11 residues. Germline CDR1 is SGHRS and CDR2 is YFSETQ. The CDR3 loop reads CASSSEGGYTF. CDR3 nucleotides: TGCGCCAGCAGCTCGGAGGGGGGCTACACCTTC.

The rearrangement uses TRBV19 and TRBJ1-1; 8 nucleotides line up with TRBD1. Trimming at V came to 4 bases and at J to 8 bases, leaving 3 bases not matched to a gene. Germline lookup yields CDR1 LNHDA and CDR2 SQIVND (reference sequence). The CDR3 is 12 residues long. This CDR3 is CASSNRDREAFF. The CDR3 DNA reads as TGTGCCAGTAGTAACCGGGACAGGGAAGCTTTCTTT.

The V gene is TRBV11-3, the J gene TRBJ2-2, with D perhaps TRBD1 (6 bases). CDR1 and CDR2 from the germline V gene are SGHNT and YENEEA. The CDR3 runs 13 residues. V lost 1 base and J lost 6, with 6 bases in between. The CDR3 reads CASSLAGAGELFF. Here the CDR3 DNA reads TGTGCCAGCAGCTTAGCAGGGGCCGGGGAGCTGTTTTTT.

Remarks on this clone: Relative to the germline gene, one junction end is altered; a read error may explain this. V and J are TRBV2 and TRBJ2-4; tentatively, D is TRBD1 (5 bases). The CDR3 has 12 residues. Germline CDR1 is SNHLY and CDR2 is FYNNEI. CDR3 DNA: TGTGCCAGCGTCCAGGACAAAAACAGTCAGTACTTC. Translating it yields CASVQDKNSQYF.

The chain employs TRBV4-3 and TRBJ1-6; 8 bases map to TRBD1. Looked up from germline, CDR1 is LGHNA and CDR2 is YSLEER. J was trimmed by 8 bases and V by 1 base; bases with no gene match: 10. The CDR3 is made up of 17 amino acids. The CDR3, as DNA: TGCGCCAGCAGCCAAGGGGCCCTCAGGGGGCGCGATTCACCCCTCCACTTT. It codes for CASSQGALRGRDSPLHF.

This chain joins TRBV7-9 and TRBJ2-5; possible D gene TRBD2, 6 bases. The CDR3 is 14 amino acids. Trimming cost V 6 bases and J 5 bases, with 16 bases left between them. Germline V gene data show CDR1 as SEHNR and CDR2 as FQNEAQ (reference sequence). The CDR3 spells CASSSGLPGETQYF. CDR3 bases: TGTGCCAGCAGTTCGGGACTCCCAGGGGAGACCCAGTACTTC.

The chain links TRBV5-1 to TRBJ2-5; perhaps TRBD1 as D (7 bases). The DNA end is a closer match to TRBJ2-7, so the J assignment may be wrong. The V gene's germline CDR1 is SGHRS and CDR2 YFSETQ. The CDR3 is 15 residues long. CDR3 residues: CASSLGGTVGYEQYF. For the CDR3, the DNA is TGCGCCAGCAGCTTGGGCGGGACAGTGGGCTACGAGCAGTACTTC.

This chain links TRBV27 with TRBJ1-2; D unclear. The length of the CDR3 is 15 residues. Germline assignment: CDR1 MNHEY and CDR2 SMNVEV (reference sequence). V was clipped by 0 bases and J by 0 bases, with 8 bases between them. In DNA form, the CDR3 reads TGTGCCAGCAGTTTATCGCGGGGAGCTAACTATGGCTACACCTTC. Amino acid sequence: CASSLSRGANYGYTF.

The chain has TRBV7-2 and TRBJ2-7, with 8 bases matching TRBD1. V dropped 3 bases and J dropped 5; count of bases not matched to a gene: 3. In germline, CDR1 is SGHTA, CDR2 FQGNSA. CDR3 length equals 13 residues. The DNA for the CDR3 is TGTGCCAGCAGCTTGGACAGGGACGACGAGCAGTACTTC. It yields the protein CASSLDRDDEQYF.

The chain joins TRBV10-3 to TRBJ1-1, with D maybe TRBD1 (5 bases). Germline V gene sequence: CDR1 ENHRY, CDR2 SYGVKD. This CDR3 has 13 residues. Deletions cut 0 bases from V and 8 bases from J, with 10 bases between. CDR3 loop: CAISESAGPEAFF. CDR3 DNA sequence: TGTGCCATCAGTGAGTCGGCAGGGCCCGAAGCTTTCTTT.